These 26 T cell receptor beta chains share one sample of origin, sequenced in a study of T cells in women clearing cervical HPV infection. The repertoire was sequenced with immunoSEQ multiplex PCR; TCRdb's copy has only in-frame clones and lacks some. In all, the sample yields around 25,000 clones. Sequenced material: blood buffy coat. Receptors were obtained from a woman aged 18-69 years with a cervical HPV16 infection that either progressed to CIN3+ or cleared (not recorded which).

Concerning this clone itself: Read coverage stops 3 residues before the CDR3 terminus; the germline J gene supplies the remainder. The chain employs TRBV6-1 and TRBJ1-1; 7 bases align to TRBD1. Germline CDR1 and CDR2: MNHNS and SASEGT. J gave up 3 bases and V 2 bases, and 12 bases lay outside the gene matches. The CDR3 has 17 residues. The CDR3 DNA, read in part, is TGTGCCAGCAGTGAATCTAGGGGGCGAGTCCCGGACACTGAA. It translates to CASSESRGRVPDTE. The CDR3, in full, reads CASSESRGRVPDTEAFF.

A note on this clone: The read ends 3 residues shy of where the CDR3 ends; the end is completed using the germline J gene. The rearrangement uses TRBV5-1 and TRBJ2-5, with 10 bases that match TRBD1. CDR3 size: 15 residues. Germline-derived CDR1 and CDR2 are SGHRS and YFSETQ. After removal of 1 base from V and 3 bases from J, the junction contained 3 bases not matched to a gene. The CDR3 DNA, read in part, is TGCGCCAGCAGCTTGAGGGACAGGGGAAAAGAGACC. It specifies CASSLRDRGKET. The full CDR3 reads CASSLRDRGKETQYF.

To note about this clone: The read ends 3 residues early relative to the CDR3; the germline J gene fills the gap. This chain uses TRBV7-3 with TRBJ1-2, with TRBD1 as a possible D gene (5 bases). CDR3 length equals 15 residues. Germline CDR1 and CDR2: SGHTA and FQGTGA. The sequenced part of the CDR3 DNA is TGTGCCAGCAGCGACGGGACTGTCATCCCAGATACC. Its translation: CASSDGTVIPDT. In full, the CDR3 is CASSDGTVIPDTYTF.

On this clone itself: Sequencing ends 3 residues short of the CDR3 end; the germline J gene provides the rest. The V gene is TRBV20-1, the J gene TRBJ1-1, with 12 bases matching TRBD1. After removal of 0 bases from V and 3 bases from J, the junction contained 5 bases not matched to a gene. The CDR3 consists of 16 residues. Per germline, CDR1 DFQATT and CDR2 SNEGSKA (reference sequence). The CDR3 region is CSARDWDRGLDTEAFF. Partial CDR3 DNA: TGCAGTGCTAGAGATTGGGACAGGGGGCTTGACACTGAA.

About this clone: The read ends 3 residues early relative to the CDR3; the germline J gene fills the gap. This chain uses TRBV5-1 with TRBJ1-6, with a weak D call TRBD1 (5 bases). The CDR3 contains 15 residues. The V gene lost 2 bases and the J gene lost 3 bases, with 9 bases spanning the gap. Germline loops: CDR1 SGHRS, CDR2 YFSETQ. The CDR3 is CASSFYDSYNSPLHF. The sequenced part of the CDR3 DNA is TGCGCCAGCAGCTTTTATGACAGCTATAATTCACCC. Complete variable domain (other parts from reference TRBV5-1 and TRBJ1-6): KAGVTQTPRYLIKTRGQQVTLSCSPISGHRSVSWYQQTPGQGLQFLFEYFSETQRNKGNFPGRFSGRQFSNSRSEMNVSTLELGDSALYLCASSFYDSYNSPLHFGNGTRLTVT.

Comment on this clone: The CDR3 is cut off 3 residues early in the read; its end comes from the germline J gene. The chain links TRBV11-2 to TRBJ2-7, with 8 bases fitting TRBD2. Per the germline V gene, CDR1 is SGHAT and CDR2 is FQNNGV. The CDR3 contains 14 residues. V lost 5 bases and J lost 2; bases outside the gene matches: 5. Here the CDR3 reads CASSLLAATYEQYF. CDR3 DNA, as far as it was read: TGTGCCAGCAGCCTACTAGCGGCAACCTACGAG. Complete variable domain (other parts from reference TRBV11-2 and TRBJ2-7): EAGVAQSPRYKIIEKRQSVAFWCNPISGHATLYWYQQILGQGPKLLIQFQNNGVVDDSQLPKDRFSAERLKGVDSTLKIQPAKLEDSAVYLCASSLLAATYEQYFGPGTRLTVT.

For this clone: The CDR3 goes on 3 residues after the read ends, and that part is filled in from the germline J gene. The chain carries TRBV5-1 and TRBJ2-4; TRBD2 matches 14 bases. The J segment lost 1 base and the V segment lost 3 bases, leaving 9 bases of the junction unmatched. The CDR3 runs 19 residues. Germline CDR1 is SGHRS and CDR2 is YFSETQ. The CDR3 loop is CASSSKTSGGVLAKNIQYF. Partial CDR3 DNA: TGCGCCAGCAGCTCCAAGACTAGCGGGGGGGTCCTCGCCAAAAACATT.

The CDR3 loop reads CASSQTGGQPQHF. Incomplete CDR3 DNA: TGTGCCAGCTCACAAACAGGGGGACAGCCC. This chain links TRBV18 with TRBJ1-5; 8 positions agree with TRBD1. Read data end 3 residues before the CDR3 end; the end is taken from the germline J gene. Trimming removed 4 bases from V and 7 bases from J; junction bases left unmatched: 3. The CDR3 runs to 13 residues. Germline CDR1 is KGHSH and CDR2 is LQKENI.

Concerning this clone: The observed sequence ends 3 residues before the CDR3 terminus, with the missing tail filled in from the germline J gene. This chain joins TRBV5-1 and TRBJ2-5, with D unresolved. The germline CDR1 and CDR2 sequences are SGHRS and YFSETQ. The CDR3 spans 14 residues. Here the CDR3 reads CASSPYVSTDTQYF. CDR3 DNA (partial): TGCGCCAGCAGCCCCTATGTAAGCACAGATACC.

About this clone: Sequencing ends 3 residues short of the CDR3 end; the germline J gene provides the rest. The chain has TRBV10-2 and TRBJ1-5; D is unresolved. Germline assignment: CDR1 WSHSY and CDR2 SAAADI. This CDR3 is built from 15 residues. The V end was cut by 5 bases, the J end by 1 base, with 12 bases between. CDR3 protein: CASSYSRFSNQPQHF. The DNA read from the CDR3 is TGCGCCAGCAGTTACAGCCGCTTCAGCAATCAGCCC.

As concerns this clone: Read data end 3 residues before the CDR3 end; the end is taken from the germline J gene. The gene calls are TRBV29-1 and TRBJ2-7; 7 bases map to TRBD1. In germline, CDR1 is SQVTM, CDR2 ANQGSEA. This CDR3 is 13 amino acids long. The trim removed 3 bases at V and 4 bases at J, leaving 6 bases unmatched. The CDR3: CSVDSRQGYEQYF. The CDR3 bases that were read are TGCAGCGTTGACTCGAGACAGGGTTACGAG.

This clone is called medium-sized (0.01 to 0.1%) based on its frequency. The CDR3 end lies 3 residues beyond the end of the read and is filled in from the germline J gene. The V call is TRBV6-1, the J call TRBJ2-7; D call uncertain. The germline V gene encodes CDR1 MNHNS and CDR2 SASEGT. V lost 2 bases, J lost 3 bases, and 14 bases lay in between. The CDR3 is 15 residues long. CDR3 region: CASSEFIDTYYEQYF. The sequenced CDR3 bases are TGTGCCAGCAGTGAATTCATAGACACCTACTACGAG.

In the case of this clone: The read falls 3 residues short of the CDR3 end, and the missing part is taken from the germline J gene. The chain employs TRBV30 and TRBJ1-1; D possibly corresponds to TRBD1 (6 bases). V gave up 5 bases and J gave up 5 bases, with 24 bases separating them. From germline, CDR1 is GTSNPN and CDR2 SVGIG (reference sequence). There are 16 residues in the CDR3. The sequenced CDR3 bases are TGTGCCTGGTCCAGAGCCTGGGGAGGGGGTGGGACTGAA. Translating gives CAWSRAWGGGGTE. The full CDR3 protein is CAWSRAWGGGGTEAFF.

Points on this clone: The read terminates 3 residues before the CDR3 end, so the remaining end is supplied by the germline J gene. This chain links TRBV19 with TRBJ2-5, with TRBD2 identical over 7 bases. Germline CDR1 reads LNHDA; CDR2 reads SQIVND (reference sequence). CDR3 length: 15 amino acids. Trimming cost V 3 bases and J 5 bases; bases outside gene matches: 9. CDR3 DNA (partial): TGTGCCAGTAGTATTGGTTTTGTGGGGGGGGAGACC. It is translated as CASSIGFVGGET. The whole CDR3 protein is CASSIGFVGGETQYF.

About this clone: The read terminates 3 residues before the CDR3 end, so the remaining end is supplied by the germline J gene. The genes are TRBV7-6 and TRBJ2-3; a possible D gene is TRBD2 (6 bases). This CDR3 is built from 17 residues. V was clipped by 1 base and J by 4 bases, with 18 bases between them. Germline V CDR1 and CDR2: SGHVS, FNYEAQ. The CDR3 is CASSLESRGGRADTQYF. The sequenced CDR3 bases are TGTGCCAGCAGCTTAGAATCGCGGGGCGGCAGGGCAGATACG. The full variable domain, in which reference TRBV7-6 and TRBJ2-3 provide the parts outside the CDR3, is GAGVSQSPRYKVTKRGQDVALRCDPISGHVSLYWYRQALGQGPEFLTYFNYEAQQDKSGLPNDRFSAERPEGSISTLTIQRTEQRDSAMYRCASSLESRGGRADTQYFGPGTRLTVL.

A note on this clone: The CDR3 goes on 3 residues after the read ends, and that part is filled in from the germline J gene. The chain joins TRBV5-6 to TRBJ1-5; a weak D match, TRBD1 (5 bases). The CDR3 is made up of 13 amino acids. CDR1 and CDR2 (germline): SGHDT, YYEEEE. Trimming shortened V by 4 bases and J by 4 bases, and 9 bases separated the two germline ends. The CDR3 reads CASSREGNQPQHF. CDR3 bases read: TGTGCCAGCAGCCGTGAGGGGAATCAGCCC.

About this clone: The CDR3 end lies 3 residues beyond the end of the read and is filled in from the germline J gene. The V and J genes are TRBV18 and TRBJ1-1, with a possible D match to TRBD1 (6 bases). Germline-derived CDR1 and CDR2 are KGHSH and LQKENI. V lost 2 bases, J lost 3 bases, and 13 bases lay in between. This CDR3 has 15 residues. Partial CDR3 DNA: TGTGCCAGCTCACCAGTCAGGGGCGCGGACACTGAA. It translates to CASSPVRGADTE. The full CDR3 is CASSPVRGADTEAFF. The variable domain in full, with the rest retrieved from reference TRBV18 and TRBJ1-1, is NAGVMQNPRHLVRRRGQEARLRCSPMKGHSHVYWYRQLPEEGLKFMVYLQKENIIDESGMPKERFSAEFPKEGPSILRIQQVVRGDSAAYFCASSPVRGADTEAFFGQGTRLTVV.

To note about this clone: The sequenced fragment ends 3 residues before the CDR3 boundary, so the rest is inferred from the germline J gene. J is TRBJ2-1 and V is TRBV11-2, with D unclear. This CDR3 spans 13 amino acids. V was clipped by 2 bases and J by 9 bases, with 11 bases between them. Per the germline V gene, CDR1 is SGHAT and CDR2 is FQNNGV. CDR3 sequence: CASSLSYLPEQFF. The sequenced part of the CDR3 DNA is TGTGCCAGCAGCTTAAGCTATTTGCCTGAG.

Concerning this clone: The read stops 3 residues short of the end of the CDR3; the missing end is completed from the germline J gene. The chain recombines TRBV18 with TRBJ2-3, with TRBD2 matching 12 bases. The trim removed 0 bases at V and 4 bases at J, leaving 5 bases unmatched. This CDR3 has 17 residues. The germline CDR1 and CDR2 sequences are KGHSH and LQKENI. CDR3 DNA (partial): TGTGCCAGCTCACCACCCCCTAGCGGGGGGGCTCCAGATACG. Protein product: CASSPPPSGGAPDT. Given in full, the CDR3 is CASSPPPSGGAPDTQYF.

CDR3 protein: CASSLGLATHEQYF. CDR3 bases read: TGTGCCAGCAGCCTGGGGCTAGCGACCCACGAG. The chain links TRBV7-9 to TRBJ2-7, with D tentatively TRBD2 (6 bases). The read is 3 residues too short to cover the CDR3 end, so that end is filled in from the germline J gene. The V gene lost 5 bases and the J gene lost 5 bases, with 16 bases spanning the gap. Germline V lookup: CDR1 SEHNR, CDR2 FQNEAQ (reference sequence). This CDR3 spans 14 amino acids.

On this clone itself: The read ends 3 residues before the CDR3 terminus; that terminus is restored from the germline J gene. This chain links TRBV2 with TRBJ2-4; 8 bases agree with TRBD1. The CDR3 runs to 14 residues. The V gene's germline CDR1 is SNHLY and CDR2 FYNNEI. Partial CDR3 DNA: TGTGCCAGCACCCGACAGGGGATCGAAGAGACT. This gives the protein CASTRQGIEET. The entire CDR3 protein reads CASTRQGIEETQYF.

About this clone itself: The CDR3 is cut off 3 residues early in the read; its end comes from the germline J gene. The rearrangement joins TRBV29-1 to TRBJ1-1, with D unresolved. This CDR3 is built from 13 residues. V was pared by 0 bases and J by 4 bases, with 9 bases between. Germline CDR1 reads SQVTM; CDR2 reads ANQGSEA. The sequenced CDR3 bases are TGCAGCGTTGAAGATGTATCCGGCACTGAA. Translated: CSVEDVSGTE. The CDR3 reads in full as CSVEDVSGTEAFF.

A remark on this clone: The missing CDR3 end, 3 residues past where the read stops, is filled in from the germline J gene. The genes are TRBV5-1 and TRBJ2-3, with 11 bases fitting TRBD2. The CDR3 spans 16 residues. The germline CDR1 and CDR2 sequences are SGHRS and YFSETQ. V lost 4 bases, J lost 5 bases, and 9 bases stayed unmatched. The CDR3 sequence: CASSPVAGGHKDTQYF. The part of the CDR3 DNA that was read is TGCGCCAGCAGCCCAGTAGCGGGGGGGCATAAAGATACG.

About this clone itself: Coverage ceases 3 residues before the CDR3 finishes, and the germline J gene fills in the end. This chain uses TRBV5-1 with TRBJ2-7, with 9 nucleotides matching TRBD1. The CDR3 spans 15 residues. J lost 2 bases, V lost 5 bases, and 8 bases had no gene match. Germline values: CDR1 SGHRS, CDR2 YFSETQ. The CDR3 DNA, read in part, is TGCGCCAGCAGTATTACCGGGACAGGGACCTACGAG. Protein product: CASSITGTGTYE. The full CDR3 protein reads CASSITGTGTYEQYF.

Note on this clone: The read ends 3 residues before the CDR3 terminus; that terminus is restored from the germline J gene. The V and J genes are TRBV5-8 and TRBJ2-5; the match to TRBD1 covers 12 bases. CDR3 length: 15 residues. Trimming cost V 0 bases and J 4 bases; bases outside gene matches: 1. Germline CDR1 SGHTS, CDR2 YDEGEE. The CDR3 reads CASSLEGQGAETQYF. The part of the CDR3 DNA that was read is TGTGCCAGCAGCTTGGAGGGACAGGGGGCAGAGACC.

On this clone itself: Coverage ceases 3 residues before the CDR3 finishes, and the germline J gene fills in the end. The chain is built from TRBV29-1 and TRBJ2-7; the match to TRBD1 covers 10 bases. The J segment lost 5 bases and the V segment lost 6 bases, leaving 13 bases of the junction unmatched. Germline CDR1 and CDR2: SQVTM and ANQGSEA. The CDR3 runs to 15 residues. The CDR3 reads CSVQGRGQGRNEQYF. The covered CDR3 bases are TGCAGCGTCCAAGGGAGGGGACAGGGGAGGAACGAG.